This T cell receptor beta chain was captured by sequencing in a study of cytomegalovirus exposure and HLA in healthy donors. Study overall: An early data release held tens of millions of unique TCRs from HLA-typed donors. Among the 398 genotyped donors, just over 80% were placed in the Caucasian-associated ancestry cluster.

The PCR employed 60 Vbeta primers together with 13 Jbeta primers. Profiling relied on immunoSEQ multiplex PCR, and the TCRdb table lists in-frame clones only, not all of them. The sample contains around 150,000 clones, roughly 80% of which appear only once. This CDR3 spans 13 amino acids. CDR1 is SGHVS, CDR2 FQNEAQ, per germline. Trimming took 5 bases from V and 3 from J; bases not matched to a gene: 4. The study's findings and limits: Some V segments (TRBV6-2 and TRBV6-3 among them) were excluded as indistinguishable. In a later analysis, CMV-associated beta chains were mostly HLA-associated, it appeared.

As for this clone: No antigen is known for it.

The sample was PBMCs. The TCR comes from a male donor in good health and CMV-seropositive. The chain joins TRBV7-8 to TRBJ2-7; the match to TRBD2 covers 7 bases. CDR3: CASSGRDYYEQYF. The DNA of the CDR3 is TGTGCCAGCAGCGGCCGGGACTACTACGAGCAGTACTTC.